A single sample gave rise to the 10 T cell receptor beta chains below, sequenced in a study of control samples from healthy donors and cancer patients. TCRdb's copy holds only in-frame clones and misses some; the assay was immunoSEQ multiplex PCR. Here the sample spans roughly 150,000 clones, nearly 95% being singletons. Sequencing input: blood. These receptors all stem from a man aged 50-60 years in good health.

The CDR3 nucleotides are TGCGCCAGCAGCCAAGCCGGGGGGGGGCGCAGCCACGAGCAGTACTTC. This translates into CASSQAGGGRSHEQYF. The chain uses TRBV4-1 and TRBJ2-7, with 8 bases fitting TRBD2. This CDR3 region has 16 residues. Germline V gene lookup returns CDR1 MGHRA and CDR2 YSYEKL. After removal of 1 base from V and 5 bases from J, the junction contained 10 bases not matched to a gene.

This chain joins TRBV23-1 and TRBJ2-7; D remains unclear. TRBV23-1 is placed among ORFs of uncertain function. The CDR3 loop spans 14 amino acids. The ends were cut back, 5 bases at V and 1 base at J, with 12 bases in the middle. Written as DNA, the CDR3 is TGCGCCAGCAGTTCCAGCCTCCGATCCTACGAGCAGTACTTC. It yields the protein CASSSSLRSYEQYF.

The chain joins TRBV5-1 to TRBJ2-2; 14 nucleotides match TRBD2. The trim removed 3 bases at V and 6 bases at J, leaving 4 bases unmatched. Germline values: CDR1 SGHRS, CDR2 YFSETQ. The CDR3 spans 16 residues. CDR3 loop: CASSSGTSGRPGELFF. CDR3 bases: TGCGCCAGCAGCTCGGGGACTAGCGGGAGACCCGGGGAGCTGTTTTTT.

This sequence joins TRBV9 and TRBJ2-1; D might be TRBD2 (5 bases). Germline assignment: CDR1 SGDLS and CDR2 YYNGEE. The CDR3 loop spans 15 amino acids. V was shortened by 0 bases and J by 2 bases, with 9 bases between the two germline ends. The CDR3 nucleotides are TGTGCCAGCAGCGTAGTAACGGGGACCTACAATGAGCAGTTCTTC. This codes for CASSVVTGTYNEQFF.

This chain links TRBV18 with TRBJ1-3; no clear D gene. The V end was cut by 1 base, the J end by 0 bases, with 10 bases between. CDR1 KGHSH and CDR2 LQKENI come from the germline V gene. The CDR3 is 16 residues long. This CDR3 is CASSPRGPSSGNTIYF. The DNA for the CDR3 is TGTGCCAGCTCACCACGAGGGCCGTCCTCTGGAAACACCATATATTTT.

The rearrangement links TRBV7-9 to TRBJ1-3, with TRBD1 matching 8 bases. This CDR3 contains 17 residues. Losses at the gene ends were 6 bases for V and 0 bases for J; bases not matched to a gene: 10. Looked up from germline, CDR1 is SEHNR and CDR2 is FQNEAQ (reference sequence). The CDR3: CASRRQGSLFSGNTIYF. The CDR3 DNA is TGTGCCAGCAGGAGACAGGGGTCACTCTTCTCTGGAAACACCATATATTTT.

The V and J genes are TRBV6-5 and TRBJ2-3, with 7 nucleotides matching TRBD2. V shed 6 bases and J 4 bases; nucleotides not matched to a gene: 10. This CDR3 spans 15 amino acids. CDR1 MNHEY and CDR2 SVGAGI come from the germline V gene. CDR3 DNA sequence: TGTGCCAGCAGACGGAGCGGGAATTCGGCAGATACGCAGTATTTT. Translating it yields CASRRSGNSADTQYF.

This clone was observed once. The chain combines TRBV7-9 with TRBJ1-1; no firm D call. The CDR3 has 14 residues. CDR1 and CDR2 (germline): SEHNR, FQNEAQ (reference sequence). The ends were cut back, 6 bases at V and 0 bases at J, with 11 bases in the middle. This CDR3 is CASSLDLLNTEAFF. CDR3 sequence (DNA): TGTGCCAGCAGTCTCGACCTACTGAACACTGAAGCTTTCTTT.

V gene TRBV7-9 combines with J gene TRBJ2-3, with TRBD2 identical over 13 bases. Germline V CDR1 and CDR2: SEHNR, FQNEAQ (reference sequence). With V trimmed by 5 bases and J by 5 bases, 7 bases remained unmatched. The CDR3 extends over 16 amino acids. The CDR3 nucleotides read TGTGCCAGCAGCCCCGCACTAGCGGGGGGGGGAGATACGCAGTATTTT. Protein sequence: CASSPALAGGGDTQYF.

This clone was counted a single time. The chain has TRBV9 and TRBJ2-7; D is perhaps TRBD2 (5 bases). Germline V gene data show CDR1 as SGDLS and CDR2 as YYNGEE. The CDR3 extends over 15 amino acids. Trimming shortened V by 3 bases and J by 7 bases, and 20 bases separated the two germline ends. The CDR3 DNA reads as TGTGCCAGCAGCGCGAAGTCATTCCGGAGAGGGGAGCAGTACTTC. This sequence encodes CASSAKSFRRGEQYF.